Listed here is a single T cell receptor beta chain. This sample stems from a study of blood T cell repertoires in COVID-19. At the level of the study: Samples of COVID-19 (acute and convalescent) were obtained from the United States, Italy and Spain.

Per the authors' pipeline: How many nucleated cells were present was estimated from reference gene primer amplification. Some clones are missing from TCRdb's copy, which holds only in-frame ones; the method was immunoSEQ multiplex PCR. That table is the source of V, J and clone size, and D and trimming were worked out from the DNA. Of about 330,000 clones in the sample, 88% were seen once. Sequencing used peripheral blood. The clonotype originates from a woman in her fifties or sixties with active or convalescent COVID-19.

The CDR3 sequence is CATSDHSGGRETQYF. DNA for the CDR3: TGTGCCACCAGTGATCATAGCGGGGGCCGGGAGACCCAGTACTTC. The chain links TRBV24-1 to TRBJ2-5; 9 bases agree with TRBD2. From germline, CDR1 is KGHDR and CDR2 SFDVKD. V was clipped by 3 bases and J by 5 bases; unmatched bases: 6. This CDR3 contains 15 residues.